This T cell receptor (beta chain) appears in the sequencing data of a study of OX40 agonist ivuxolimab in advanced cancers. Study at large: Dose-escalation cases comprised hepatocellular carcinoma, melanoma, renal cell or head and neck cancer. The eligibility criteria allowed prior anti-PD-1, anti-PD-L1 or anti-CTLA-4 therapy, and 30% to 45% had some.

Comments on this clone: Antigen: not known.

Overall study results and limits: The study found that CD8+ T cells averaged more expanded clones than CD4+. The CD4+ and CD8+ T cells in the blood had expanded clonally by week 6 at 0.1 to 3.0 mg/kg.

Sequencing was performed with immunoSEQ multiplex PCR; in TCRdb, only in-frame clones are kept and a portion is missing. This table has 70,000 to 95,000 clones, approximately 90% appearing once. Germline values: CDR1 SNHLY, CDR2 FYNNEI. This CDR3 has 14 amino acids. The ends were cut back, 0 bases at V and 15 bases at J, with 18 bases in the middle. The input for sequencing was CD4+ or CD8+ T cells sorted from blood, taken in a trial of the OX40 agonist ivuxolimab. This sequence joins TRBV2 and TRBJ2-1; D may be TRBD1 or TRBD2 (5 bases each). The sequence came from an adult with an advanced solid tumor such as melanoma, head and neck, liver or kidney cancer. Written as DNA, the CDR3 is TGTGCCAGCAGTGAAGCAGGGGACCCTCAGCGCGGGTTCTTC. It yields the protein CASSEAGDPQRGFF.